The 13 T cell receptor beta chains in this list originate from one sample, sequenced in a study of blood T cell repertoires in COVID-19 (dated by TCRdb to about 2020). Receptor amplification or capture employed the immunoSEQ multiplex PCR assay. This is the immuneACCESS table as TCRdb keeps it, with only in-frame sequences that have V and J called. A part of the clones is gone; compared with another copy, unresolved V genes explain less than half, and the rest is unexplained. In all, the sample holds approximately 110,000 clones, and about 84% of those were seen once. The top ten clones comprise approximately 5% of the sample. The sequenced sample was peripheral blood. The receptors stem from a human donor in a cohort sampled during active COVID-19.

The V gene is TRBV19, the J gene TRBJ2-5; 9 bases are shared with TRBD2. The CDR3 has 15 amino acids. V dropped 4 bases and J dropped 5; count of bases not matched to a gene: 8. Germline V gene sequence: CDR1 LNHDA, CDR2 SQIVND (reference sequence). The CDR3 is CASSTSGDPIETQYF. The CDR3 nucleotides are TGTGCCAGTAGTACTAGCGGGGACCCCATCGAGACCCAGTACTTC. Supplemented by reference TRBV19 and TRBJ2-5, the full variable domain reads DGGITQSPKYLFRKEGQNVTLSCEQNLNHDAMYWYRQDPGQGLRLIYYSQIVNDFQKGDIAEGYSVSREKKESFPLTVTSAQKNPTAFYLCASSTSGDPIETQYFGPGTRLLVL.

J is TRBJ2-7 and V is TRBV7-9, with 12 bases lining up with TRBD2. J was trimmed by 1 base and V by 5 bases; bases with no gene match: 12. CDR3 length: 18 amino acids. Germline V gene sequence: CDR1 SEHNR, CDR2 FQNEAQ (reference sequence). The CDR3 sequence is CASSSHRLAGAPSYEQYF. The CDR3 nucleotides are TGTGCCAGCAGCAGTCATCGACTAGCGGGAGCCCCGTCCTACGAGCAGTACTTC.

V gene TRBV7-2 combines with J gene TRBJ2-7, with 7 bases that match TRBD1. The CDR3 is 14 amino acids. Germline V CDR1 and CDR2: SGHTA, FQGNSA. V lost 5 bases and J lost 2; bases outside the gene matches: 6. The CDR3 reads CASSPGQVPYEQYF. Here the CDR3 DNA reads TGTGCCAGCAGCCCCGGACAGGTGCCCTACGAGCAGTACTTC. Together with reference TRBV7-2 and TRBJ2-7, the CDR3 gives the full variable domain: GAGVSQSPSNKVTEKGKDVELRCDPISGHTALYWYRQSLGQGLEFLIYFQGNSAPDKSGLPSDRFSAERTGGSVSTLTIQRTQQEDSAVYLCASSPGQVPYEQYFGPGTRLTVT.

This sequence joins TRBV2 and TRBJ1-6; possibly TRBD1 for D (5 bases). Trimming left V 5 bases short and J 7 bases short, with 12 bases between. The CDR3 extends over 14 amino acids. Germline CDR1 and CDR2: SNHLY and FYNNEI. CDR3 nucleotide sequence: TGTGCCAGCAGTTACTCCCAGGGCAATTCACCCCTCCACTTT. Translation: CASSYSQGNSPLHF.

The chain joins TRBV19 to TRBJ1-2; D may be TRBD1 (5 bases). V lost 2 bases to trimming and J lost 6 bases, with 10 bases between them. Germline CDR1 LNHDA, CDR2 SQIVND (reference sequence). The CDR3 has 13 residues. CDR3 protein: CASSIKKQDGYTF. The CDR3 DNA reads TGTGCCAGTAGTATAAAGAAACAGGATGGCTACACCTTC.

V is TRBV7-9 and J is TRBJ2-7; 8 bases align to TRBD1. This CDR3 is built from 13 residues. Losses at the gene ends were 7 bases for V and 7 bases for J; bases not matched to a gene: 9. Germline V CDR1 and CDR2: SEHNR, FQNEAQ (reference sequence). The CDR3 region is CASTPRGPAEQYF. The DNA of the CDR3 is TGTGCCAGCACCCCCAGGGGGCCGGCTGAGCAGTACTTC.

The rearrangement uses TRBV2 and TRBJ2-3, with 11 bases identical to TRBD2. This CDR3 comprises 16 residues. Losses at the gene ends were 4 bases for V and 2 bases for J; bases not matched to a gene: 5. The germline V gene encodes CDR1 SNHLY and CDR2 FYNNEI. CDR3 coding DNA: TGTGCCAGCAGTGCCCGACTAGCGGGGTACACAGATACGCAGTATTTT. It is translated as CASSARLAGYTDTQYF.

This clone was seen a single time. Other DNA sequences from this sample encode an identical CDR3 as well. J is TRBJ2-2 and V is TRBV5-1; D ambiguous. The CDR3 has 13 amino acids. The V and J ends lost 4 bases and 3 bases respectively, with 7 bases between them. CDR1 is SGHRS and CDR2 is YFSETQ in the germline V gene. CDR3 sequence reads: CASSRGDTGELFF. The CDR3 coding sequence is TGCGCCAGCAGCCGAGGCGACACCGGGGAGCTGTTTTTT.

This clone was recorded once. The rearrangement joins TRBV19 to TRBJ1-5, with 8 nucleotides matching TRBD1. CDR3 length: 18 residues. Germline CDR1 is LNHDA and CDR2 is SQIVND (reference sequence). V shed 3 bases, J shed 0 bases, and the junction held 10 bases outside the gene matches. The CDR3 loop is CASSMLGGTGYSNQPQHF. CDR3 nucleotides: TGTGCCAGTAGTATGTTAGGAGGGACAGGCTATAGCAATCAGCCCCAGCATTTT.

The rearrangement links TRBV9 to TRBJ2-3; 10 bases align to TRBD2. The V segment lost 0 bases and the J segment 1 base; nucleotides outside the gene matches: 2. The CDR3 length is 16 residues. From germline, CDR1 is SGDLS and CDR2 YYNGEE. For the CDR3, the DNA is TGTGCCAGCAGCGTAGAGCTAGCGGGGGGCACAGATACGCAGTATTTT. It specifies CASSVELAGGTDTQYF.

DNA of the CDR3: TGTGCCAGCAGTTTAAGGGGGGACAGTGAGCAGTTCTTC. Encoded protein: CASSLRGDSEQFF. This rearrangement joins TRBV12-3 or TRBV12-4 to TRBJ2-1; a weak D match, TRBD1 (7 bases). V was cut by 2 bases and J by 9 bases, with 11 bases left in between. The length of the CDR3 is 13 residues.

This chain links TRBV25-1 with TRBJ2-7, with D unclear. Trimming cost V 2 bases and J 7 bases, with 12 bases left between them. The CDR3 is 13 amino acids. Germline V gives CDR1 MGHDK, CDR2 SYGVNS. The CDR3 loop is CASSEPSSLEQYF. In DNA form, the CDR3 reads TGTGCCAGCAGTGAACCGTCCTCCTTGGAGCAGTACTTC.

The chain couples TRBV2 to TRBJ2-1; 10 bases are shared with TRBD1. The CDR3 length is 16 residues. Trimming cost V 5 bases and J 0 bases; bases outside gene matches: 4. Germline CDR1 is SNHLY and CDR2 is FYNNEI. The CDR3 sequence is CASSPGQGFSYNEQFF. Here the CDR3 DNA reads TGTGCCAGCAGTCCGGGACAGGGGTTCTCCTACAATGAGCAGTTCTTC.